These 15 T cell receptor beta chains originate from one sample sequenced in a study of blood T cells in healthy people across ages. The authors ran a second PCR of 7 to 11 cycles using a sample-barcoded 5' primer and a J-beta primer mix. TCRdb called the 5' RACE reads again in MiXCR, with one record for every CDR3 protein. The sample consists of roughly 1,000,000 distinct CDR3 sequences, approximately 26% of them appearing once. These data were likewise used in another study, on T cells of mothers and their children.

The sequenced sample consisted of blood. Receptor source: a girl aged 2 to 10 in good health.

This clonotype was picked up a small number of times. This chain uses TRBV11-2 with TRBJ2-5; D not resolved. The DNA matches TRBJ2-7 better at its end, which makes the J call doubtful. The CDR3 has 14 amino acids. Germline CDR1 SGHAT, CDR2 FQNNGV. The CDR3 DNA is TGTGCCAGCAGCCTAAGTGATACGTCCTACGAGCAGTACTTC. Protein product: CASSLSDTSYEQYF.

This clonotype was counted between two and nine times. This chain connects TRBV3-1 to TRBJ2-5; 9 bases agree with TRBD2. Per the germline V gene, CDR1 is LGHDT and CDR2 is YNNKEL (reference sequence). The junction had 10 bases not matched to a gene; V was cut back by 1 base and J by 4 bases. This CDR3 is built from 17 residues. The CDR3 DNA reads TGTGCCAGCAGCCAAGTCAGAGATAGCGGGAGTTTAGAGACCCAGTACTTC. It yields the protein CASSQVRDSGSLETQYF.

This clonotype was counted a few times. This chain links TRBV11-1 with TRBJ1-4, with D perhaps matching TRBD1 (6 bases). This CDR3 has 21 amino acids. The V gene lost 5 bases and the J gene lost 7 bases, with 35 bases spanning the gap. Germline assignment: CDR1 SGHAT and CDR2 FQDESV (reference sequence). The CDR3 DNA reads TGTGCCAGCAGCGCCTCGAAACGGGGGGCGGTCCCCTATGCCGGAGGTGAAAAACTGTTTTTT. Translation: CASSASKRGAVPYAGGEKLFF. Based on the CDR3 plus reference TRBV11-1 and TRBJ1-4, the full variable domain is EAEVAQSPRYKITEKSQAVAFWCDPISGHATLYWYRQILGQGPELLVQFQDESVVDDSQLPKDRFSAERLKGVDSTLKIQPAELGDSAMYLCASSASKRGAVPYAGGEKLFFGSGTQLSVL.

CDR3 sequence reads: CASSWASTDTQYF. DNA for the CDR3: TGTGCCAGCAGCTGGGCCTCCACAGATACGCAGTATTTT. The chain employs TRBV7-8 and TRBJ2-3; D gene unclear. The CDR3 totals 13 residues. V lost 4 bases and J 2 bases, leaving 7 bases between the germline ends. Germline V gene lookup returns CDR1 SGHVS and CDR2 FQNEAQ.

V is TRBV15 and J is TRBJ1-1, with D perhaps TRBD1 (5 bases). The CDR3 is 13 amino acids. V was trimmed by 0 bases and J by 6 bases, leaving 8 bases between them. CDR1 is LNHNV and CDR2 is YYDKDF in the germline V gene (reference sequence). This chain's CDR3 is CATSREGLPEAFF. CDR3 DNA: TGTGCCACCAGCAGAGAGGGGCTACCTGAAGCTTTCTTT.

The rearrangement uses TRBV27 and TRBJ1-5, with D maybe TRBD1 (6 bases). From germline, CDR1 is MNHEY and CDR2 SMNVEV (reference sequence). This CDR3 has 14 amino acids. V lost 6 bases and J lost 2, with 11 bases in between. The CDR3 DNA reads TGTGCCAGCAGGATGAGGGGGGGCAATCAGCCCCAGCATTTT. Translation gives CASRMRGGNQPQHF.

The genes are TRBV20-1 and TRBJ2-1; 8 bases agree with TRBD2. Looked up from germline, CDR1 is DFQATT and CDR2 is SNEGSKA (reference sequence). The CDR3 covers 15 residues. The V gene end was trimmed by 5 bases and the J gene end by 4 bases; junction bases not matched to a gene: 10. Written as DNA, the CDR3 is TGCAGTGCTCACCGGGGGGGGGCAGTTTACAATGAGCAGTTCTTC. Its protein product is CSAHRGGAVYNEQFF.

This clonotype was seen only a few times. This rearrangement joins TRBV4-1 to TRBJ2-5, with 9 bases identical to TRBD2. The junction had 4 bases not matched to a gene; V was cut back by 4 bases and J by 1 base. The CDR3 extends over 15 amino acids. From germline, CDR1 is MGHRA and CDR2 YSYEKL. In DNA, the CDR3 is TGCGCCAGCAGCCGCGGGAGGGGGTCCCAAGAGACCCAGTACTTC. As protein: CASSRGRGSQETQYF.

This rearrangement joins TRBV20-1 to TRBJ2-7, with TRBD2 matching 7 bases. V shed 3 bases and J 7 bases; nucleotides not matched to a gene: 18. The CDR3 is made up of 16 amino acids. CDR1 DFQATT and CDR2 SNEGSKA come from the germline V gene (reference sequence). The CDR3 spells CSASVLGRGRASEQYF. The CDR3 bases are TGCAGTGCTAGTGTACTCGGTCGAGGGAGGGCCTCTGAGCAGTACTTC.

The V and J genes are TRBV3-1 and TRBJ2-2; D is undetermined. The CDR3 contains 14 residues. The germline CDR1 and CDR2 sequences are LGHDT and YNNKEL (reference sequence). V dropped 3 bases and J dropped 3 bases, with 8 bases sitting between them. As DNA, the CDR3 is TGTGCCAGCAGCCAGGCGTTATACACCGGGGAGCTGTTTTTT. Encoded protein: CASSQALYTGELFF.

The gene calls are TRBV4-1 and TRBJ1-6; weak D call: TRBD1 (5 bases). CDR1 and CDR2 (germline): MGHRA, YSYEKL. This CDR3 has 17 amino acids. V was cut by 1 base and J by 0 bases, with 10 bases left in between. CDR3 region: CASSQGDLSSYNSPLHF. The CDR3 region has the DNA TGCGCCAGCAGCCAAGGGGACCTAAGCTCCTATAATTCACCCCTCCACTTT.

In its sample, this clonotype was seen a few times. The V call is TRBV12-3 or TRBV12-4, the J call TRBJ1-6, with a weak D call TRBD1 (6 bases). The V end was cut by 7 bases, the J end by 3 bases, with 10 bases between. CDR3 length equals 14 residues. The chain's CDR3 is CASKRDIYNSPLHF. The CDR3 nucleotides are TGTGCCAGCAAACGGGACATCTATAATTCACCCCTCCACTTT.

This clonotype turned up a few times. The genes are TRBV7-9 and TRBJ2-2, with 7 bases identical to TRBD1. CDR3 length: 17 residues. J gave up 5 bases and V 1 base, and 10 bases lay outside the gene matches. Germline-derived CDR1 and CDR2 are SEHNR and FQNEAQ (reference sequence). CDR3 amino acids: CASSLDRGAKRTGELFF. Here the CDR3 DNA reads TGTGCCAGCAGCTTAGACAGGGGTGCTAAGCGGACCGGGGAGCTGTTTTTT. The whole variable domain, filled in from reference TRBV7-9 and TRBJ2-2, reads DTGVSQNPRHKITKRGQNVTFRCDPISEHNRLYWYRQTLGQGPEFLTYFQNEAQLEKSRLLSDRFSAERPKGSFSTLEIQRTEQGDSAMYLCASSLDRGAKRTGELFFGEGSRLTVL.

Ten or more counts support this clonotype. The chain has TRBV7-2 and TRBJ2-5; D is unclear. V was shortened by 5 bases and J by 4 bases, with 11 bases between the two germline ends. The CDR3 has 13 residues. Germline V gene lookup returns CDR1 SGHTA and CDR2 FQGNSA. The CDR3 DNA reads TGTGCCAGCAGCCCTAGAGTCCGAGAGACCCAGTACTTC. Amino acid sequence: CASSPRVRETQYF.

This clonotype has a handful of counts. This rearrangement joins TRBV20-1 to TRBJ2-5, with TRBD2 identical over 11 bases. Near its end, the DNA agrees better with TRBJ2-7, so the J call may be wrong. The CDR3 covers 14 residues. The V gene's germline CDR1 is DFQATT and CDR2 SNEGSKA (reference sequence). The CDR3 sequence is CSAFPTSGDYEQYF. In nucleotides, the CDR3 is TGCAGTGCTTTCCCGACTAGCGGGGACTACGAGCAGTACTTC.